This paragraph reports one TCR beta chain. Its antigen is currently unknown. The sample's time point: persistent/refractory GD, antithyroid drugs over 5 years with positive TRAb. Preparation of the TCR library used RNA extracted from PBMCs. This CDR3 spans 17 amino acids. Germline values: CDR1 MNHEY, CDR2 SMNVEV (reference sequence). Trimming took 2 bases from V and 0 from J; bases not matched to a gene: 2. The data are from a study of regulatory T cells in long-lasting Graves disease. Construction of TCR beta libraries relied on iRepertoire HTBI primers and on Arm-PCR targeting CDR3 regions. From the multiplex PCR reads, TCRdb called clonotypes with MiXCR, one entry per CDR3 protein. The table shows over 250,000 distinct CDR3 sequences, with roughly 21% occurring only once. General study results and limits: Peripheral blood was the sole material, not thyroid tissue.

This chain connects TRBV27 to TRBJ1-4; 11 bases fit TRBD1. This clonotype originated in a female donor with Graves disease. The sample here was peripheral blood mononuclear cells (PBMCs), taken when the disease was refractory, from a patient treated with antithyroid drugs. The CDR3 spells CASSLLGQGATNEKLFF. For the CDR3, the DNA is TGTGCCAGCAGTTTACTGGGACAGGGGGCAACTAATGAAAAACTGTTTTTT.